This paragraph covers one T cell receptor (beta chain) sequence. Its antigen is still unknown. TCRdb fed the 5' RACE reads into MiXCR, producing one record per CDR3 protein. The table has about 560,000 distinct CDR3 sequences, 17% seen once. This record comes from a study of T-cell memory formation after mild COVID-19. Turning to the study itself: There were largely donor-specific TCR clusters.

Whole-study results and caveats: Cross-reactive memory apparently joined, as some responding clones appeared in pre-infection memory.

The CDR3 runs 17 residues. Trimming removed 1 base from V and 4 bases from J, with 18 bases in between. CDR1 SGHAT and CDR2 FQDESV come from the germline V gene (reference sequence). The sequenced sample was PBMCs or a T cell subset sorted from them (not recorded which). The chain joins TRBV11-1 to TRBJ2-3; D unclear. The receptor was derived from an adult woman who had mild COVID-19 (a few samples of this study predate the infection). Cell type and time point are not known. CDR3 residues: CASSLVSVGPGSDTQYF. For the CDR3, the DNA is TGTGCCAGCAGCTTAGTCTCGGTCGGTCCTGGGTCAGATACGCAGTATTTT.